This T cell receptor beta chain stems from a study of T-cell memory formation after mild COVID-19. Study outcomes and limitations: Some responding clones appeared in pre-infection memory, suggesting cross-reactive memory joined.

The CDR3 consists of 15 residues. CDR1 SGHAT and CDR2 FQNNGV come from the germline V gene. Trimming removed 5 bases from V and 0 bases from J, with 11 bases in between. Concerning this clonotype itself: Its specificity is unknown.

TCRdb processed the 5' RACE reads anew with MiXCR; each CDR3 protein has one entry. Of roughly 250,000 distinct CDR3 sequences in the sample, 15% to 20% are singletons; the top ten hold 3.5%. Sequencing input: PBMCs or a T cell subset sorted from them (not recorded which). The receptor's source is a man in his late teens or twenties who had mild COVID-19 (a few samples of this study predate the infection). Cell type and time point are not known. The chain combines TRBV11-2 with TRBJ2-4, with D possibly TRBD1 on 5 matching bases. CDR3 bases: TGTGCCAGCAGCACGAGACAGCTAGCCAAAAACATTCAGTACTTC. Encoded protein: CASSTRQLAKNIQYF.